This paragraph reports one T cell receptor (beta chain). Its antigen remains unidentified. No per-base quality is available; no much larger clone lies one base away. CDR1 is given as SSHAT and CDR2 as FNYEAQ, both from the germline V gene (reference sequence). From cysteine to phenylalanine, the CDR3 is 13 amino acids long. Only CDR3 DNA remains: 39 bases, in frame from the first base. V is reduced by 3 bases and J by 5 bases, leaving a spacing of 11 bases between them. Genomic DNA was extracted from sorted cells with the QIAGEN DNeasy Blood and Tissue Kit for TCRbeta CDR3 sequencing. High-throughput TCRbeta CDR3 sequencing, including PCR amplification with bias correction and internal controls, was performed commercially through immunoSEQ. The authors' analysis ran thus. A unique productive TCRbeta sequence was defined by the CDR3 nucleotide sequence when primers matched, and otherwise by the CDR3 amino acid sequence together with the Vbeta and Jbeta genes. To correct sorting error, sequences shared between sorted populations at a frequency ratio of 2:1 or less were removed; the rest were assigned to the higher population. A sequence was defined as donor-reactive if the sequence was expanded at least 5-fold in CFSE-low cells compared with unstimulated cells and had a frequency of at least 0.01% in CFSE-low cells. Jensen-Shannon divergence calculated on the top 100 TCRbeta sequences ranked by frequency was used to measure repertoire divergence. When a sample had multiple sequencing runs, each run was corrected for sorting error separately and the runs were then pooled. TCRdb took over this immuneACCESS table, retaining in-frame rearrangements with V and J assigned. Such tables are incomplete; in checked studies, under half of the missing clones stem from an unresolved V gene, and the remainder is unexplained. That table supplies the V and J calls and clone size; D and trimming were determined from the DNA. This sample holds around 61,000 clones; about four fifths were observed only once. The leading ten clones occupy 4.5% to 6.5% of the sample.

Thawed PBMCs were FACS-sorted into unstimulated Tregs (CD4+CD25+CD127-), CD4+ non-Tregs (CD4+CD25-), CD4 cells and CD8 cells. Blood from healthy controls was obtained either as purchased buffy coats or from healthy volunteers. Healthy control blood was processed by Ficoll density gradient to PBMCs and cryopreserved; patient PBMCs were collected before and after transplant. These data belong to a study of Tregs in tolerant kidney transplant recipients (dated 2019 in TCRdb). Regarding the research as a whole: TCRbeta sequencing was used in the study to identify donor-specific regulatory T cells before combined kidney and bone marrow transplantation, and the identified cells were then tracked after transplant. Several methods of expanding Tregs specific for an allogeneic donor were compared by TCRbeta repertoire sequencing in a few healthy controls. Results and caveats for the whole study, not just this receptor: Biological reproducibility was not directly addressed, though technical replication error appeared minimal. Because only a small number of patients were included, the study had limitations, and the results will need to be validated in larger populations as well as under other immunosuppression protocols. Expanding Tregs with activated donor B cells appeared to identify the most biologically relevant and donor-specific TCRbeta repertoire.

Sequences were obtained from CD4+ T cells from blood. This sequence uses TRBV7-7 and TRBJ2-7, with TRBD2 as a weak D call on 7 bases. The source is a human donor in good health. Read as DNA, the sequence is TGTGCCAGCAGCTTGGGGGGGCGGGACGAGCAGTACTTC. Translated, it reads CASSLGGRDEQYF.